Below, one T cell receptor beta chain is given with its context. Antigen: not known. Being one base from a much bigger clone, this may be a read error. These data are taken from a study of immune heterogeneity within non-small cell lung tumors. Study-level results: Dominant CDR3 beta clonotypes repeated across a patient's tumor loci, while different loci held unique high-frequency clones.

Amplification of TCR beta CDR3 was performed by multiplex PCR with 32 V and 13 J primers. MiXCR was run by TCRdb on the multiplex PCR reads, yielding one entry per CDR3 protein. This table has under 20,000 distinct CDR3 sequences, roughly 30% appearing once. Template input was genomic DNA from bulk tumor (about 640 ng per sample). Surgeons took several biopsies per primary tumor, spaced far apart, during surgery. Patients underwent curative surgery for untreated, newly diagnosed non-small cell lung cancer. Germline assignment: CDR1 SGHTA and CDR2 FQGNSA. Trimming removed 3 bases at V and 2 bases at J, with 17 bases between. The CDR3 runs to 16 residues.

Specimen: lung tumor tissue. The rearrangement joins TRBV7-2 to TRBJ2-7; possibly TRBD2 for D (6 bases). The source of this sequence is a man aged 40-49 years with non-small cell lung cancer. CDR3: CASSLGGGAPPYEQYF. The CDR3 DNA follows: TGTGCCAGCAGCTTGGGGGGAGGAGCGCCGCCCTACGAGCAGTACTTC.